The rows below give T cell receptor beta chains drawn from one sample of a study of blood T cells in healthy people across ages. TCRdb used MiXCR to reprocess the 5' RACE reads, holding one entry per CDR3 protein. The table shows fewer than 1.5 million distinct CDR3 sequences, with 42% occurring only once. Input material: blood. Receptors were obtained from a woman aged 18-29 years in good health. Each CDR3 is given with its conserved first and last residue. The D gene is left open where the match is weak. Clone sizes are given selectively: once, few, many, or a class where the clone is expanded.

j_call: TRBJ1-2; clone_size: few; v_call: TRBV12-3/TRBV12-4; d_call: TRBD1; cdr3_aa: CASRLGTGVLGYTF; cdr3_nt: TGTGCCAGCAGACTAGGGACAGGGGTTCTAGGCTACACCTTC
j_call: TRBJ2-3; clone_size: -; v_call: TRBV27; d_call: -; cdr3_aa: CASARGGDTDTQYF; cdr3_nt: TGTGCCAGCGCCCGGGGTGGAGACACAGATACGCAGTATTTT
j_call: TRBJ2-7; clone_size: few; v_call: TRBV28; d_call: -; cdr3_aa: CASQRGSNYEQYF; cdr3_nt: TGTGCCAGCCAAAGGGGGTCGAACTACGAGCAGTACTTC
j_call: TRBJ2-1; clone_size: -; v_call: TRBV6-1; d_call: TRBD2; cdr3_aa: CASSPRGLAGRGIYNEQFF; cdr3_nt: TGTGCCAGCAGTCCCCGGGGTCTAGCGGGGAGAGGAATCTACAATGAGCAGTTCTTC
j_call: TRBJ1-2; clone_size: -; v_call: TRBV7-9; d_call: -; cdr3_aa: CASSSAGVGYTF; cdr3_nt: TGTGCCAGCAGCTCCGCTGGGGTTGGCTACACCTTC
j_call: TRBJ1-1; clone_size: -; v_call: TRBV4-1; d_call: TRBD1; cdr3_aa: CASSRSRTGGNTEAFF; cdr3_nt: TGCGCCAGCAGTCGGAGCAGGACAGGGGGGAACACTGAAGCTTTCTTT
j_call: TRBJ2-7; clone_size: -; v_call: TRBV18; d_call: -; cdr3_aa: CASSPQGTNYEQYF; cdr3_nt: TGTGCCAGCTCACCACAGGGGACAAATTACGAGCAGTACTTC
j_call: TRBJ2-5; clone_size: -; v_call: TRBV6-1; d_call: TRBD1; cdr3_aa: CASSVRQGAQETQYF; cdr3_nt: TGTGCCAGCAGTGTAAGACAGGGTGCACAAGAGACCCAGTACTTC
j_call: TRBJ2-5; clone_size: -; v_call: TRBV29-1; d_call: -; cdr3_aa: CSVMTGGGGETQYF; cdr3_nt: TGCAGCGTGATGACAGGAGGCGGCGGGGAGACCCAGTACTTC
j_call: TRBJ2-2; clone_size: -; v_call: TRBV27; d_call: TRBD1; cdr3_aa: CASSRLGQGHSGELFF; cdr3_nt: TGTGCCAGCAGCCGCCTCGGACAGGGGCATTCCGGGGAGCTGTTTTTT
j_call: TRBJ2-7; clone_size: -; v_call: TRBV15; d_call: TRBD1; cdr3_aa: CATSRDRGPFYEQYF; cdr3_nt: TGTGCCACCAGCAGAGACAGGGGGCCCTTTTACGAGCAGTACTTC
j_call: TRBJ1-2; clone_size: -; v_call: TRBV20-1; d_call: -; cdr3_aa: CSARVNVGYGYTF; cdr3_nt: TGCAGTGCTAGAGTAAACGTGGGCTATGGCTACACCTTC
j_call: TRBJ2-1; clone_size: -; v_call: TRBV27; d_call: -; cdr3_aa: CASSKNNEQFF; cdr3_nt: TGTGCCAGCAGTAAAAACAATGAGCAGTTCTTC
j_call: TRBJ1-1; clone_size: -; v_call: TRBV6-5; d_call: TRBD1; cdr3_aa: CASKHRTGPNTEAFF; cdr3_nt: TGTGCCAGCAAACACCGGACAGGGCCTAACACTGAAGCTTTCTTT
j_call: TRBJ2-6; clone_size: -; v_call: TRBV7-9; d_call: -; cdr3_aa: CASPVTGANVLTF; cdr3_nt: TGTGCCAGCCCAGTCACTGGGGCCAACGTCCTGACTTTC
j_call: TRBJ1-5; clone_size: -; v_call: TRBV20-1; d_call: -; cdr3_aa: CSARETGVQPQHF; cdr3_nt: TGCAGTGCTAGAGAGACAGGCGTTCAGCCCCAGCATTTT
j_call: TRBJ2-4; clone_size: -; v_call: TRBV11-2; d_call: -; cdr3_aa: CASSLDPASKNIQYF; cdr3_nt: TGTGCCAGCAGCTTAGATCCAGCTTCCAAAAACATTCAGTACTTC
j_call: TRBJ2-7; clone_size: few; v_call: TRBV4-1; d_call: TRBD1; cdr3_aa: CASSASGTATYEQYF; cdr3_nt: TGCGCCAGCAGCGCCTCTGGGACAGCTACTTACGAGCAGTACTTC
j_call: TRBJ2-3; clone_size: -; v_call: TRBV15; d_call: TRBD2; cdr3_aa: CATALGGRADTQYF; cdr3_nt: TGTGCCACCGCCCTGGGAGGGAGGGCAGATACGCAGTATTTT
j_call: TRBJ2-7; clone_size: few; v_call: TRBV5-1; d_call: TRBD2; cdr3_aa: CASRSGSQYEQYF; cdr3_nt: TGCGCCAGCCGGAGCGGGAGTCAATACGAGCAGTACTTC
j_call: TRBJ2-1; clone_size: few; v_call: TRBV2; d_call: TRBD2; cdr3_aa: CASSVGGVVNEQFF; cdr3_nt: TGTGCCAGCAGTGTGGGAGGGGTGGTCAATGAGCAGTTCTTC
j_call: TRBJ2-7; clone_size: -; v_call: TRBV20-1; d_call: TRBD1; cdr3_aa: CSLTGSFGYNEQYF; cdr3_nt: TGCAGTTTGACAGGGTCCTTTGGGTACAATGAGCAGTACTTC
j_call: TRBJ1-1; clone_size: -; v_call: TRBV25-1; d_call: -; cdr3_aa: CASSEGTSREAFF; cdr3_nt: TGTGCCAGCAGTGAAGGGACCTCAAGGGAAGCTTTCTTT
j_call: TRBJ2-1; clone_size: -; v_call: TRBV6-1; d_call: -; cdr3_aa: CASVNLATGGEQFF; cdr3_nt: TGTGCCAGCGTCAACCTAGCGACTGGCGGGGAGCAGTTCTTC
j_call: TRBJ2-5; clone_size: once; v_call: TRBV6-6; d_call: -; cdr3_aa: CASSYLGRETQYF; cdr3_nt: TGTGCCAGCAGTTACTTGGGGAGGGAGACCCAGTACTTC
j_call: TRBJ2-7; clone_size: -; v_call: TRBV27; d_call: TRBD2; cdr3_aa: CASRQVAGGRHEQYF; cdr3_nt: TGTGCCAGTCGGCAGGTAGCGGGAGGGCGTCACGAGCAGTACTTC
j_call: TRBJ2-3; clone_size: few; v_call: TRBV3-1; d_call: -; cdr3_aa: CASSQGAGTTDTQYF; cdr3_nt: TGTGCCAGCAGCCAGGGAGCGGGCACCACAGATACGCAGTATTTT